Below, 10 T cell receptor beta chains from the same sample are listed, as sequenced in a study of blood T cell repertoires in COVID-19. Libraries were prepared by immunoSEQ multiplex PCR; TCRdb keeps only in-frame clonotypes and omits some of them. Among 250,000 to 300,000 clones listed, approximately 90% were seen once. Sequences were obtained from peripheral blood. Source of these receptors: a man between 18 and 29 years old with active or convalescent COVID-19.

On this clone itself: One end of the junction does not line up with germline, which may come from a read error. J is TRBJ2-5 and V is TRBV7-2; TRBD2 matches 8 bases. Germline CDR1 SGHTA, CDR2 FQGNSA. This CDR3 is built from 13 residues. In DNA, the CDR3 is TGTGCCAGCAGCTTAGTTAGGAGCGGGAGCCTTAACTTC. Its translation is CASSLVRSGSLNF.

The chain has TRBV19 and TRBJ1-2, with D tentatively TRBD1 (6 bases). V lost 5 bases to trimming and J lost 8 bases, with 21 bases between them. The V gene's germline CDR1 is LNHDA and CDR2 SQIVND (reference sequence). The CDR3 is 15 amino acids. CDR3 bases: TGTGCCAGTAGTGTACAGGGAAGTGGAGAATTGGGCTACACCTTC. It is translated as CASSVQGSGELGYTF.

The V and J genes are TRBV4-1 and TRBJ2-5, with TRBD2 identical over 7 bases. V shed 2 bases and J 4 bases; nucleotides not matched to a gene: 13. Germline CDR1 reads MGHRA; CDR2 reads YSYEKL. CDR3 length: 17 amino acids. CDR3 sequence: CASSQIHPQRGGETQYF. The CDR3, as DNA: TGCGCCAGCAGCCAAATTCACCCACAGCGGGGCGGAGAGACCCAGTACTTC.

The CDR3 spells CASSLSGGQGGYGYTF. Here the CDR3 DNA reads TGTGCCAGCAGCTTATCTGGGGGACAGGGGGGCTATGGCTACACCTTC. The chain is built from TRBV7-9 and TRBJ1-2; 11 bases align to TRBD1. Germline CDR1 and CDR2: SEHNR and FQNEAQ (reference sequence). V was pared by 2 bases and J by 4 bases, with 6 bases of the junction left unmatched. The CDR3 runs to 16 residues.

Written as DNA, the CDR3 is TGTGCCAGCAGCTTGGAACTAGCGGGAGGAAATGAGCAGTTCTTC. It translates to CASSLELAGGNEQFF. The chain couples TRBV5-4 to TRBJ2-1; 12 bases map to TRBD2. Germline V lookup: CDR1 SGHNT, CDR2 YYREEE (reference sequence). This CDR3 comprises 15 residues. Losses at the gene ends were 0 bases for V and 7 bases for J; bases not matched to a gene: 2.

The chain couples TRBV4-1 to TRBJ2-7; D possibly corresponds to TRBD1 (5 bases). Trimming pared 0 bases from V and 4 bases from J, leaving 13 bases between. The CDR3 runs 15 residues. Germline assignment: CDR1 MGHRA and CDR2 YSYEKL. CDR3 residues: CASSQEQGAVYEQYF. As DNA, the CDR3 is TGCGCCAGCAGCCAAGAGCAAGGGGCGGTTTACGAGCAGTACTTC.

The genes are TRBV2 and TRBJ2-2; TRBD1 matches at 9 bases. Germline lookup yields CDR1 SNHLY and CDR2 FYNNEI. The CDR3 runs 14 residues. The V and J ends lost 7 bases and 6 bases, in that order; junction bases with no gene match: 6. As DNA, the CDR3 is TGTGCCAGCAATGAGGACAGGGGTCCCGGGGAGCTGTTTTTT. This gives the protein CASNEDRGPGELFF.

The CDR3 is CASSSLAAGGRNEQYF. CDR3 coding DNA: TGTGCCAGCAGTTCCCTCGCGGCAGGGGGCCGGAACGAGCAGTACTTC. The genes are TRBV6-5 and TRBJ2-7; 8 positions match TRBD1. CDR1 MNHEY and CDR2 SVGAGI come from the germline V gene. The CDR3 consists of 16 residues. V lost 4 bases, J lost 5 bases, and 13 bases stayed unmatched.

V and J are TRBV30 and TRBJ2-7; 9 positions agree with TRBD2. CDR1 is GTSNPN and CDR2 is SVGIG in the germline V gene (reference sequence). The CDR3 extends over 13 amino acids. V was clipped by 5 bases and J by 2 bases; unmatched bases: 4. The DNA for the CDR3 is TGTGCCTGGGGCGGGGGGGCGACCTACGAGCAGTACTTC. Translation gives CAWGGGATYEQYF. The entire variable domain, with the rest obtained from reference TRBV30 and TRBJ2-7, is as follows: SQTIHQWPATLVQPVGSPLSLECTVEGTSNPNLYWYRQAAGRGLQLLFYSVGIGQISSEVPQNLSASRPQDRQFILSSKKLLLSDSGFYLCAWGGGATYEQYFGPGTRLTVT.

This rearrangement joins TRBV5-1 to TRBJ2-5; 11 bases match TRBD2. Germline trimming cut 3 bases from V and 3 bases from J; bases unmatched to any gene: 4. The CDR3 runs to 15 residues. Germline CDR1 is SGHRS and CDR2 is YFSETQ. The CDR3 sequence: CASSSGTSGKETQYF. The CDR3 DNA reads as TGCGCCAGCAGCTCCGGGACTAGCGGAAAAGAGACCCAGTACTTC.